A single sample gave rise to the 18 T cell receptor beta chains below, sequenced in a study of STAT5B mutations in CD4+ large granular lymphocyte leukemia. Sequencing used immunoSEQ multiplex PCR; TCRdb keeps in-frame clones, though not all of them. The sample shows about 40,000 clones, less than 85% of them seen only once. The sequencing sample was made of CD4+ T cells from blood buffy coats. The source is a human donor in good health.

This clone turned up a few times. The chain uses TRBV2 and TRBJ1-5; TRBD1 matches at 9 bases. The CDR3 has 14 amino acids. CDR1 is SNHLY and CDR2 is FYNNEI in the germline V gene. V lost 1 base to trimming and J lost 6 bases; unmatched junction nucleotides: 1. CDR3 sequence reads: CASSEGQGGQPQHF. Here the CDR3 DNA reads TGTGCCAGCAGTGAAGGACAGGGGGGTCAGCCCCAGCATTTT. Using reference TRBV2 and TRBJ1-5 for the parts outside the CDR3, the full variable domain is EPEVTQTPSHQVTQMGQEVILRCVPISNHLYFYWYRQILGQKVEFLVSFYNNEISEKSEIFDDQFSVERPDGSNFTLKIRSTKLEDSAMYFCASSEGQGGQPQHFGDGTRLSIL.

This chain uses TRBV6-1 with TRBJ2-5; 15 nucleotides line up with TRBD2. This CDR3 has 15 amino acids. V lost 4 bases, J lost 4 bases, and 1 base stayed unmatched. CDR1 is MNHNS and CDR2 is SASEGT in the germline V gene. The CDR3 spells CASSGGLAGGETQYF. The CDR3 nucleotides read TGTGCCAGCAGTGGGGGACTAGCGGGAGGAGAGACCCAGTACTTC.

CDR3 nucleotide sequence: TGTGCCAGCAGCGTAGGCCAGGCTAGCTCCTACAATGAGCAGTTCTTC. Protein: CASSVGQASSYNEQFF. V gene TRBV9 combines with J gene TRBJ2-1; D remains unclear. The V and J ends lost 0 bases and 0 bases respectively, with 10 bases between them. The CDR3 contains 16 residues. Germline V gene lookup returns CDR1 SGDLS and CDR2 YYNGEE.

J is TRBJ1-2 and V is TRBV10-3; maybe TRBD1 (5 bases). V lost 3 bases to trimming and J lost 2 bases, with 13 bases between them. This CDR3 contains 15 residues. Germline values: CDR1 ENHRY, CDR2 SYGVKD. The CDR3 sequence is CAISEATGRNYGYTF. DNA for the CDR3: TGTGCCATCAGTGAAGCCACAGGACGGAACTATGGCTACACCTTC.

This clone appeared once. V and J are TRBV5-4 and TRBJ2-5; D may be TRBD1 (5 bases). The J call may not be correct, given that the DNA end is closer to TRBJ2-7. The CDR3 runs 13 residues. The germline V gene encodes CDR1 SGHNT and CDR2 YYREEE (reference sequence). DNA for the CDR3: TGTGCCAGCAGCTTGCAAACAGGATACGAGCAGTACTTC. Protein sequence: CASSLQTGYEQYF.

The chain links TRBV15 to TRBJ2-7; 8 nucleotides agree with TRBD1. Germline lookup yields CDR1 LNHNV and CDR2 YYDKDF (reference sequence). This CDR3 region has 16 residues. Germline trimming cut 1 base from V and 6 bases from J; bases unmatched to any gene: 11. For the CDR3, the DNA is TGTGCCACCAGCAGAGCATCCGGGACAGGCTACATCGAGCAGTACTTC. It specifies CATSRASGTGYIEQYF.

This clone was counted between two and nine times. The genes are TRBV9 and TRBJ1-3, with a tentative D call TRBD1 (5 bases). The CDR3 runs 15 residues. V was shortened by 6 bases and J by 7 bases, with 20 bases between the two germline ends. The germline gives CDR1 SGDLS, CDR2 YYNGEE. The CDR3 protein is CASNDLPAEGNTIYF. The CDR3 nucleotides read TGTGCCAGCAACGACCTGCCGGCGGAGGGGAACACCATATATTTT. The complete variable domain, with remaining parts taken from reference TRBV9 and TRBJ1-3, reads DSGVTQTPKHLITATGQRVTLRCSPRSGDLSVYWYQQSLDQGLQFLIQYYNGEERAKGNILERFSAQQFPDLHSELNLSSLELGDSALYFCASNDLPAEGNTIYFGEGSWLTVV.

This chain connects TRBV7-3 to TRBJ2-1, with a tentative D call TRBD2 (5 bases). The CDR3 totals 11 residues. V was shortened by 5 bases and J by 7 bases, with 6 bases between the two germline ends. The germline gives CDR1 SGHTA, CDR2 FQGTGA. The CDR3 coding sequence is TGTGCCAGCAGCACGGGGAATGAGCAGTTCTTC. It translates to CASSTGNEQFF.

CDR3 sequence: CASSKPGLAPYEQYF. CDR3 DNA: TGTGCCAGCAGCAAACCAGGACTAGCGCCTTACGAGCAGTACTTC. V is TRBV21-1 and J is TRBJ2-7; the table gives TRBD2 as D, unverified against the DNA. TRBV21-1 counts as a pseudogene. CDR3 size: 15 residues.

The chain is built from TRBV7-2 and TRBJ1-6; D is undetermined. Germline V lookup: CDR1 SGHTA, CDR2 FQGNSA. The CDR3 totals 15 residues. Trimming removed 1 base from V and 0 bases from J, with 4 bases in between. DNA of the CDR3: TGTGCCAGCAGCTTAGAAAGCTCCTATAATTCACCCCTCCACTTT. Protein sequence: CASSLESSYNSPLHF.

The chain combines TRBV20-1 with TRBJ2-5; D is undetermined. The V gene's germline CDR1 is DFQATT and CDR2 SNEGSKA (reference sequence). V was trimmed by 3 bases and J by 4 bases, leaving 3 bases between them. The CDR3 is 10 amino acids. CDR3 DNA: TGCAGTGCTAGGTTAGAGACCCAGTACTTC. Translation: CSARLETQYF.

The rearrangement links TRBV7-9 to TRBJ2-5; TRBD2 might be the D (7 bases). Looked up from germline, CDR1 is SEHNR and CDR2 is FQNEAQ (reference sequence). The CDR3 length is 15 residues. The V gene lost 10 bases and the J gene lost 5 bases, with 23 bases spanning the gap. The CDR3 protein is CATGGGTTFAETQYF. The DNA of the CDR3 is TGTGCCACGGGGGGTGGGACAACCTTCGCGGAGACCCAGTACTTC.

This clone turned up a few times. The V gene is TRBV18, the J gene TRBJ2-7, with 9 positions matching TRBD2. J gave up 2 bases and V 0 bases, and 5 bases lay outside the gene matches. The germline V gene has CDR1 KGHSH and CDR2 LQKENI. This CDR3 contains 16 residues. The CDR3 sequence: CASSPPSGGLTYEQYF. The CDR3 coding sequence is TGTGCCAGCTCACCACCTAGCGGGGGCCTAACCTACGAGCAGTACTTC.

This clone was seen once. This chain uses TRBV7-9 with TRBJ2-1; D is uncertain. Germline V gene sequence: CDR1 SEHNR, CDR2 FQNEAQ (reference sequence). The V end was cut by 4 bases, the J end by 5 bases, with 15 bases between. The CDR3 has 15 amino acids. The chain's CDR3 is CASSSRLLQDNEQFF. In nucleotides, the CDR3 is TGTGCCAGCAGCTCACGGCTCCTCCAGGACAATGAGCAGTTCTTC.

The chain carries TRBV18 and TRBJ1-2; 7 positions match TRBD1. The CDR3 is made up of 14 amino acids. Germline V CDR1 and CDR2: KGHSH, LQKENI. Losses at the gene ends were 3 bases for V and 0 bases for J; bases not matched to a gene: 1. This CDR3 reads CASSPGTANYGYTF. The CDR3 bases are TGTGCCAGCTCACCCGGGACAGCTAACTATGGCTACACCTTC. Complete variable domain (other parts from reference TRBV18 and TRBJ1-2): NAGVMQNPRHLVRRRGQEARLRCSPMKGHSHVYWYRQLPEEGLKFMVYLQKENIIDESGMPKERFSAEFPKEGPSILRIQQVVRGDSAAYFCASSPGTANYGYTFGSGTRLTVV.

The V gene is TRBV9, the J gene TRBJ2-5; D possibly corresponds to TRBD1 (7 bases). V dropped 4 bases and J dropped 4 bases, with 17 bases sitting between them. CDR1 is SGDLS and CDR2 is YYNGEE in the germline V gene. The CDR3 covers 15 residues. CDR3 residues: CASSQLGQGGETQYF. CDR3 DNA sequence: TGTGCCAGCAGCCAGTTAGGGCAGGGGGGAGAGACCCAGTACTTC.

The chain joins TRBV5-6 to TRBJ2-3; the D gene is possibly TRBD2 (7 bases). This CDR3 region has 16 residues. In germline, CDR1 is SGHDT, CDR2 YYEEEE. Trimming pared 0 bases from V and 3 bases from J, leaving 14 bases between. CDR3 in DNA: TGTGCCAGCAGCTTGGAGGGGGGGGGCCAGACAGATACGCAGTATTTT. It specifies CASSLEGGGQTDTQYF.

This clone was counted once. The rearrangement uses TRBV7-5 and TRBJ2-7; the table's D call of TRBD1 was not tested on the DNA. TRBV7-5 is deemed a pseudogene. The CDR3 is 16 amino acids. CDR3 in amino acids: CVRSLPVQGCFHEQYF. CDR3 nucleotide sequence: TGTGTCAGAAGCTTACCCGTCCAGGGTTGTTTTCACGAGCAGTACTTC.